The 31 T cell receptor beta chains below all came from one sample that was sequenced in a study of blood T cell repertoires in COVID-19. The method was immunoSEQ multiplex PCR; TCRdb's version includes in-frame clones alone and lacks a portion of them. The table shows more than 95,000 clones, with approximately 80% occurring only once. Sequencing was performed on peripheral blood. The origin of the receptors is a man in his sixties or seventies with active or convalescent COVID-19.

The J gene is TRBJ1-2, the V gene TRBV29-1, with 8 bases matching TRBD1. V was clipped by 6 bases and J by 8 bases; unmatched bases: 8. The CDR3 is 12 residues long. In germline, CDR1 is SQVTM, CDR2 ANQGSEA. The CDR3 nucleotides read TGCAGCGTGGACCCAGGGGGCGCGGGCTACACCTTC. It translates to CSVDPGGAGYTF.

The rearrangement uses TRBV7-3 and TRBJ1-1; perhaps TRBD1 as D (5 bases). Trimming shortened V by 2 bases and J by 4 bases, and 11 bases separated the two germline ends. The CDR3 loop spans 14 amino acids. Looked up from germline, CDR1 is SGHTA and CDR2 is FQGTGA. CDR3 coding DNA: TGTGCCAGCAGCTTATCCCCGGGGGTCACTGAAGCTTTCTTT. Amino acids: CASSLSPGVTEAFF.

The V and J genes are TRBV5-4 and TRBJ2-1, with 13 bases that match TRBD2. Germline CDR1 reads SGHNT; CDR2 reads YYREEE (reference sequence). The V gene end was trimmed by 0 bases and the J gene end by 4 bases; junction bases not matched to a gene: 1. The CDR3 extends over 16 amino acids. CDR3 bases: TGTGCCAGCAGCTTGGGGACTAGCGGGGGATACAATGAGCAGTTCTTC. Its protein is CASSLGTSGGYNEQFF. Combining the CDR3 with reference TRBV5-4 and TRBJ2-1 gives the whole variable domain ETGVTQSPTHLIKTRGQQVTLRCSSQSGHNTVSWYQQALGQGPQFIFQYYREEENGRGNFPPRFSGLQFPNYSSELNVNALELDDSALYLCASSLGTSGGYNEQFFGPGTRLTVL.

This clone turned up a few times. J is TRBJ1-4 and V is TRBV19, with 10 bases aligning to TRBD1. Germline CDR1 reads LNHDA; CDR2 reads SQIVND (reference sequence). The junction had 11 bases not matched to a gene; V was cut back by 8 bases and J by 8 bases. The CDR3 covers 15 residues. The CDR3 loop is CASRYPGTGDEKLFF. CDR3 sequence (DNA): TGTGCCAGTCGCTATCCCGGGACAGGGGACGAAAAACTGTTTTTT.

CDR3 loop: CASRVLAGASEQYF. Here the CDR3 DNA reads TGTGCCAGCAGAGTATTAGCGGGAGCTTCCGAGCAGTACTTC. The gene calls are TRBV2 and TRBJ2-7; 9 nucleotides agree with TRBD2. The V and J ends lost 6 bases and 6 bases, in that order; junction bases with no gene match: 9. Germline V gene lookup returns CDR1 SNHLY and CDR2 FYNNEI. This CDR3 contains 14 residues.

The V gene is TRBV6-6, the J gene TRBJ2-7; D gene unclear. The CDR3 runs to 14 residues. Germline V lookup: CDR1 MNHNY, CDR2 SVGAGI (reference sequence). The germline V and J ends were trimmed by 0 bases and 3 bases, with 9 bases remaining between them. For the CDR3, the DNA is TGTGCCAGCAGTTACTCGATTGGAGACTACGAGCAGTACTTC. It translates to CASSYSIGDYEQYF.

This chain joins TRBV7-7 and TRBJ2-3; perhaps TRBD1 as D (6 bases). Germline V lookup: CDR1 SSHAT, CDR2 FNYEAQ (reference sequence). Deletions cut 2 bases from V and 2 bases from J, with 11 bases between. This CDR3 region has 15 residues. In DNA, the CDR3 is TGTGCCAGCAGCTTACAGGGGACCGCCACAGATACGCAGTATTTT. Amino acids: CASSLQGTATDTQYF.

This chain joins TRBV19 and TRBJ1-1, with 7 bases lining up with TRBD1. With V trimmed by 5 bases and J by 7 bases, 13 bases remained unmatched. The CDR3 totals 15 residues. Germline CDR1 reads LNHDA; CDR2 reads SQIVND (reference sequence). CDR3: CASSRYGTDNFEAFF. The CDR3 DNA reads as TGTGCCAGTAGTCGTTACGGGACAGACAATTTTGAAGCTTTCTTT.

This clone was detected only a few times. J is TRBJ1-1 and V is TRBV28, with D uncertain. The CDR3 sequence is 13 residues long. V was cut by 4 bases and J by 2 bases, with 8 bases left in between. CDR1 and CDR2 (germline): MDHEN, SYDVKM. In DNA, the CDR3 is TGTGCCAGCAGTTCACAGCCAAACACTGAAGCTTTCTTT. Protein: CASSSQPNTEAFF.

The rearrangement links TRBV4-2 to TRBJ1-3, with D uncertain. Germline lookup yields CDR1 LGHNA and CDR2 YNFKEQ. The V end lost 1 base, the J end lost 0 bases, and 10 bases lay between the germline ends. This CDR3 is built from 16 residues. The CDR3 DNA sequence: TGTGCCAGCAGCCAAGGACCTGAGGGCTCTGGAAACACCATATATTTT. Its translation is CASSQGPEGSGNTIYF.

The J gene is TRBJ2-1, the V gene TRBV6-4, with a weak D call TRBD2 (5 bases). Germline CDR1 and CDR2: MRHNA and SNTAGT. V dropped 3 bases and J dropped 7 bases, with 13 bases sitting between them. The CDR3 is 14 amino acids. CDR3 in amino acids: CASSEVGEGNEQFF. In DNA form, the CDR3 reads TGTGCCAGCAGTGAAGTGGGCGAGGGTAATGAGCAGTTCTTC.

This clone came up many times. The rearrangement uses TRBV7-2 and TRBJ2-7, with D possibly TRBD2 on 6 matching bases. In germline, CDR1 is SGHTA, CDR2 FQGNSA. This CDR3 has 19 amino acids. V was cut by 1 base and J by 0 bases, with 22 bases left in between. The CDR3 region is CASSLEVVGGRGNSYEQYF. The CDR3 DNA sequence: TGTGCCAGCAGCTTAGAAGTCGTTGGAGGGCGGGGTAACTCCTACGAGCAGTACTTC.

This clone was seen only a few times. The CDR3 loop reads CASSPPRASNQPQHF. CDR3 DNA sequence: TGTGCCAGCAGTCCCCCCAGGGCCAGCAATCAGCCCCAGCATTTT. V and J are TRBV2 and TRBJ1-5, with D possibly being TRBD1 (5 bases). The CDR3 covers 15 residues. Germline values: CDR1 SNHLY, CDR2 FYNNEI. V was cut by 5 bases and J by 1 base, with 12 bases left in between. Based on the CDR3 plus reference TRBV2 and TRBJ1-5, the full variable domain is EPEVTQTPSHQVTQMGQEVILRCVPISNHLYFYWYRQILGQKVEFLVSFYNNEISEKSEIFDDQFSVERPDGSNFTLKIRSTKLEDSAMYFCASSPPRASNQPQHFGDGTRLSIL.

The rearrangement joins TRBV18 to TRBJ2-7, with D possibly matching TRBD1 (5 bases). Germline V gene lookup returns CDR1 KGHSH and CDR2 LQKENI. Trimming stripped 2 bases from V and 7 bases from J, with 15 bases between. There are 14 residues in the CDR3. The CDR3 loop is CASSPDAGIGEQYF. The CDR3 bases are TGTGCCAGCTCACCAGACGCAGGGATTGGAGAGCAGTACTTC.

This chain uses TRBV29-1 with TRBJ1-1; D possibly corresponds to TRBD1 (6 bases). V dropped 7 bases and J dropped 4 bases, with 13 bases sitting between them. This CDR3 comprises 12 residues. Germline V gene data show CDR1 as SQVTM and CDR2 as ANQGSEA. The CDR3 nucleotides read TGCAGCGCTGGACAGAAGGGCACTGAAGCTTTCTTT. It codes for CSAGQKGTEAFF.

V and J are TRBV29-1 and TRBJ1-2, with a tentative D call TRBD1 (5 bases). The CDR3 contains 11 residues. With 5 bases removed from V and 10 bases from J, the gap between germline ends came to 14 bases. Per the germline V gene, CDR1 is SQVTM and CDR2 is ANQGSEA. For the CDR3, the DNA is TGCAGCGTTCCCCGGGGGGGGAACTACACCTTC. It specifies CSVPRGGNYTF.

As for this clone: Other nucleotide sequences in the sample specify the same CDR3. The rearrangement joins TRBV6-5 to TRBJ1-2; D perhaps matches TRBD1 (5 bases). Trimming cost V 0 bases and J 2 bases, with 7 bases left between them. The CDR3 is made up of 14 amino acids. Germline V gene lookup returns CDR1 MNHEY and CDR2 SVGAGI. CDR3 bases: TGTGCCAGCAGTTACTCGGGGGGGAACTATGGCTACACCTTC. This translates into CASSYSGGNYGYTF.

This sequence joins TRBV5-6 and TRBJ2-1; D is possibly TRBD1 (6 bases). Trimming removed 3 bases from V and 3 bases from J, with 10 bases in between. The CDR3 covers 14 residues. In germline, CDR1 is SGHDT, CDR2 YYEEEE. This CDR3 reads CASSSARGYNEQFF. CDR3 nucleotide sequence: TGTGCCAGCAGCTCCGCCAGGGGCTACAATGAGCAGTTCTTC.

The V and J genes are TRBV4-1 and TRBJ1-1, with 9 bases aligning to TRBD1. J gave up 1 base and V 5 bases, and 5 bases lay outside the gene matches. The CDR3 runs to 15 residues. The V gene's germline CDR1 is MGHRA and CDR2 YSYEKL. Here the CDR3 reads CASSDGQGRNTEAFF. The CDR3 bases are TGCGCCAGCAGCGACGGACAGGGGAGGAACACTGAAGCTTTCTTT.

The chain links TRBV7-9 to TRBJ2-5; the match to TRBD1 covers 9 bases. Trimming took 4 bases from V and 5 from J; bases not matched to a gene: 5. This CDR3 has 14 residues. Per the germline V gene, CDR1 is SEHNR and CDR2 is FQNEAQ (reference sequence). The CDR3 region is CASSSWDRVETQYF. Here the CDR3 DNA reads TGTGCCAGCAGCTCATGGGACAGGGTGGAGACCCAGTACTTC. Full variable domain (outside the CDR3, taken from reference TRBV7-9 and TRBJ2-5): DTGVSQNPRHKITKRGQNVTFRCDPISEHNRLYWYRQTLGQGPEFLTYFQNEAQLEKSRLLSDRFSAERPKGSFSTLEIQRTEQGDSAMYLCASSSWDRVETQYFGPGTRLLVL.

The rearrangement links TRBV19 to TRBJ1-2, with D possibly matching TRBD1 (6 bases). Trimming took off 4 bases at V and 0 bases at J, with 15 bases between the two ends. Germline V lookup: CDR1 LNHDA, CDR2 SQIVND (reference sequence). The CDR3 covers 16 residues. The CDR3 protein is CASSKMGATSNYGYTF. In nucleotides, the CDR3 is TGTGCCAGTAGTAAAATGGGGGCAACCTCTAACTATGGCTACACCTTC.

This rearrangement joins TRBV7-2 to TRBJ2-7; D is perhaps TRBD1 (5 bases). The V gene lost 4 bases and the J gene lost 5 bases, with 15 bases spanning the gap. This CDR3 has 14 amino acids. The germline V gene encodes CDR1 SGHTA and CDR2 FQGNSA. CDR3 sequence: CASSSHSVDNEQYF. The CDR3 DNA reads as TGTGCCAGCAGCTCCCATTCGGTGGACAACGAGCAGTACTTC.

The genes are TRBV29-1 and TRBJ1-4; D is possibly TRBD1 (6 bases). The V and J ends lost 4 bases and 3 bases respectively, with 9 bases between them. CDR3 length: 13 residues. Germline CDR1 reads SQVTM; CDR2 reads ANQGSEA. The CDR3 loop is CSVADRPNEKLFF. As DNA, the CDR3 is TGCAGCGTTGCTGACAGGCCTAATGAAAAACTGTTTTTT. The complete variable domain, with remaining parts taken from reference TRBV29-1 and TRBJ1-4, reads SAVISQKPSRDICQRGTSLTIQCQVDSQVTMMFWYRQQPGQSLTLIATANQGSEATYESGFVIDKFPISRPNLTFSTLTVSNMSPEDSSIYLCSVADRPNEKLFFGSGTQLSVL.

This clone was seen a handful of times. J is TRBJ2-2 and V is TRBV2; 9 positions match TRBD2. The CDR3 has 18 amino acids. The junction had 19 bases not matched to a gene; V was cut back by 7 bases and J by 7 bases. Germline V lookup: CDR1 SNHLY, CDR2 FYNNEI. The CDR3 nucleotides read TGTGCCAGCATGTCCCCTCCCGGCGGGAGGGCCGATCACGGGGAGCTGTTTTTT. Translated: CASMSPPGGRADHGELFF.

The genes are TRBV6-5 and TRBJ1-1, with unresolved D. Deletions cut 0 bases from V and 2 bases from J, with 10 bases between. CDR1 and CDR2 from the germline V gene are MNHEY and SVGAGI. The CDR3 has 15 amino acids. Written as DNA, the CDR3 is TGTGCCAGCAGTTACTCGAGCGGAATTAACACTGAAGCTTTCTTT. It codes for CASSYSSGINTEAFF.

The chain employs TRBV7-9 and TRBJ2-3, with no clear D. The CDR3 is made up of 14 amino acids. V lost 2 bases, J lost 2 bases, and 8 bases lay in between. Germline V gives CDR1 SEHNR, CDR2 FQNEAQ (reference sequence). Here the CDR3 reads CASSLSIDTDTQYF. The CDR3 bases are TGTGCCAGCAGCTTATCTATAGACACAGATACGCAGTATTTT.

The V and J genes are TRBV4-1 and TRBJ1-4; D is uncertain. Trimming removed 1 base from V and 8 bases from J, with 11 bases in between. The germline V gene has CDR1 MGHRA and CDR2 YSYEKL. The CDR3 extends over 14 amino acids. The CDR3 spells CASSQAGGGEKLFF. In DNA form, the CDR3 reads TGCGCCAGCAGCCAAGCGGGAGGTGGGGAAAAACTGTTTTTT.

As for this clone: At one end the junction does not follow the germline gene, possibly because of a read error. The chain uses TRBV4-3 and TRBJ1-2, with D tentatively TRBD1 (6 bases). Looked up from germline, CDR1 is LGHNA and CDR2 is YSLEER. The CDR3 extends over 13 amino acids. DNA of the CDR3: TGCGCCAGCAGCAAAGACAGGATCTATGGCTACACCTTC. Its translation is CASSKDRIYGYTF.

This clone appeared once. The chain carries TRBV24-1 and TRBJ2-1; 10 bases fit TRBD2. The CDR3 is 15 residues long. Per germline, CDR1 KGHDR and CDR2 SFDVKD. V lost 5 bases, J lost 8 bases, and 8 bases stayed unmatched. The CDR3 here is CATSGPTSGAHEQFF. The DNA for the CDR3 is TGTGCCACCAGTGGCCCCACTAGCGGGGCCCATGAGCAGTTCTTC.

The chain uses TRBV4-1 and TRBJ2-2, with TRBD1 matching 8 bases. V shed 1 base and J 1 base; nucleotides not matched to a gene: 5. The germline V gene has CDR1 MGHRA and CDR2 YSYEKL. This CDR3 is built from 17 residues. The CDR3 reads CASSQAAGTGNTGELFF. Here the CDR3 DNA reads TGCGCCAGCAGCCAAGCGGCCGGGACAGGGAACACCGGGGAGCTGTTTTTT.

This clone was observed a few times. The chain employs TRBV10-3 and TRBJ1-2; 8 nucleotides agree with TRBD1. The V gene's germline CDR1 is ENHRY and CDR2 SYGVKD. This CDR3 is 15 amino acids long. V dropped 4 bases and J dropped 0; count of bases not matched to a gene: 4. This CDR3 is CAISGGQDANYGYTF. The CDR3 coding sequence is TGTGCCATCAGTGGGGGACAGGACGCTAACTATGGCTACACCTTC.